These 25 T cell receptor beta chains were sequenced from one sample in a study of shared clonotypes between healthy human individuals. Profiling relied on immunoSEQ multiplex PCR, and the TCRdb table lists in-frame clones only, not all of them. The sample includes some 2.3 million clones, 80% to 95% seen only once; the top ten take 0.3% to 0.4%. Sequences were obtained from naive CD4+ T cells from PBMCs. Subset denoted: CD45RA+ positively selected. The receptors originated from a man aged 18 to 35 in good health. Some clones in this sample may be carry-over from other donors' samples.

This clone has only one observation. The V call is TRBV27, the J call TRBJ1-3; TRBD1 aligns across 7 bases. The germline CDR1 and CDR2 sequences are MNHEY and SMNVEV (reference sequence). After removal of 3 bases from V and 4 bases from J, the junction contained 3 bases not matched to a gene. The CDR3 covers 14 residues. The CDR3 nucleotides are TGTGCCAGCAGTTTTAGGGGGCGCGGAAACACCATATATTTT. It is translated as CASSFRGRGNTIYF.

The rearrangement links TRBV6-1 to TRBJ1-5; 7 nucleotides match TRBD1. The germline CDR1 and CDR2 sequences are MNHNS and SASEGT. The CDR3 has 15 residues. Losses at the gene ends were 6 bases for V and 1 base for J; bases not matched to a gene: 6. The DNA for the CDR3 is TGTGCCAGCAGGGAACCGACAGGGAGCAATCAGCCCCAGCATTTT. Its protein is CASREPTGSNQPQHF.

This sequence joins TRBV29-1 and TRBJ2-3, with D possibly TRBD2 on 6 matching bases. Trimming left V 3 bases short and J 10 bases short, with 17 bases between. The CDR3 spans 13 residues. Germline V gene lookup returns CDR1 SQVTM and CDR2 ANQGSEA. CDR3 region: CSVDWSGGYAQYF. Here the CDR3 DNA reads TGCAGCGTTGATTGGTCAGGAGGGTACGCGCAGTATTTT.

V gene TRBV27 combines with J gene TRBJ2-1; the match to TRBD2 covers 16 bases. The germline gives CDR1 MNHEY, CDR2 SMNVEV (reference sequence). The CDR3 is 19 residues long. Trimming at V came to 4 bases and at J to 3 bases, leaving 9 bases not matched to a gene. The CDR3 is CASSSGLAGGSFGYNEQFF. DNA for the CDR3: TGTGCCAGCAGTTCGGGACTAGCGGGAGGGAGTTTTGGCTACAATGAGCAGTTCTTC.

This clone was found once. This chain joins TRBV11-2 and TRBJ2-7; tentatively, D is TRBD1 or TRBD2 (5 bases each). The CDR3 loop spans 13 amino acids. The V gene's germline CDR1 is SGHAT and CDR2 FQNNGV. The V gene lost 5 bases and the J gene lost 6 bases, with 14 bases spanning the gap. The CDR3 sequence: CASSTQRQGEQYF. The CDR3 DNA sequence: TGTGCCAGCAGCACTCAGCGGCAGGGCGAGCAGTACTTC.

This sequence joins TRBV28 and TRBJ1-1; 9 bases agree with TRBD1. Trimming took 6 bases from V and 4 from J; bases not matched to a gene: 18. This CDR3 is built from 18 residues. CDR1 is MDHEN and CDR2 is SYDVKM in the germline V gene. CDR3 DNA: TGTGCCAGCAGCCCCACCATTAGTAGTTACAGGGGGCGCACTGAAGCTTTCTTT. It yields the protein CASSPTISSYRGRTEAFF.

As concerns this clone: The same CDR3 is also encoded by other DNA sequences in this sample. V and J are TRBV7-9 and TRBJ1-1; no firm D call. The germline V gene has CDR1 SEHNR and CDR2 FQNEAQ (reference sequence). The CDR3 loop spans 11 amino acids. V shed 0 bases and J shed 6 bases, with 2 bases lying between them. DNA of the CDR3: TGTGCCAGCAGCTTAGCGTCTGAAGCTTTCTTT. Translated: CASSLASEAFF.

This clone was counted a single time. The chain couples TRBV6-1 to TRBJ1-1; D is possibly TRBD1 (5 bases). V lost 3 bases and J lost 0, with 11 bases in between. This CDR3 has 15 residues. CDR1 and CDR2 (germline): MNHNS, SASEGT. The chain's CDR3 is CASSERQLMNTEAFF. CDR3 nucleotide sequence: TGTGCCAGCAGTGAGAGACAGTTAATGAACACTGAAGCTTTCTTT.

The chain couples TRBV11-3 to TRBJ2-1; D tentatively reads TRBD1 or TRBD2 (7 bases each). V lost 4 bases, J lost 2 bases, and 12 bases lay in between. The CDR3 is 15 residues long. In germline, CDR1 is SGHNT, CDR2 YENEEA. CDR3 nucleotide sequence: TGTGCCAGCAGCTCAGGGGGGGGCCCCTACAATGAGCAGTTCTTC. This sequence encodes CASSSGGGPYNEQFF.

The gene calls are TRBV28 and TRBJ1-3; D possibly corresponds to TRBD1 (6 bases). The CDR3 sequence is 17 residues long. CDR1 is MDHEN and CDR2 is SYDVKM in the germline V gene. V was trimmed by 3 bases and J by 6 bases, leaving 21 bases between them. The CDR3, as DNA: TGTGCCAGCAGTTTGGTGGGAAGGACAGCCCACAAAAACACCATATATTTT. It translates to CASSLVGRTAHKNTIYF.

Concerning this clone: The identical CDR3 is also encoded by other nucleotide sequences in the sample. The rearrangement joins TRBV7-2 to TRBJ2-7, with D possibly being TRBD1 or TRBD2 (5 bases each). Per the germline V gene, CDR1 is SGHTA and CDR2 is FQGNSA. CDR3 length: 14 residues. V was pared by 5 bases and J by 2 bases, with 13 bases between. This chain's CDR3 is CASSRRGPAYEQYF. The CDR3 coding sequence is TGTGCCAGCAGCCGTCGGGGACCAGCCTACGAGCAGTACTTC.

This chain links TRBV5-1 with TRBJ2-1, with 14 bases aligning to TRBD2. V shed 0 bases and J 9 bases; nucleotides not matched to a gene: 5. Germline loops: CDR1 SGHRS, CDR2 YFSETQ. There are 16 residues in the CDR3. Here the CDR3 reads CASSLAGTSGSVEQFF. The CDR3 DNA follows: TGCGCCAGCAGCTTGGCCGGGACTAGCGGGAGTGTTGAGCAGTTCTTC.

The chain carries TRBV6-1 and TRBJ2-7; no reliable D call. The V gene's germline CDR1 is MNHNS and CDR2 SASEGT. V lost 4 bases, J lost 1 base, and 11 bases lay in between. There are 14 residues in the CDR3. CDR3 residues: CASSAIRASYEQYF. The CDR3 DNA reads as TGTGCCAGCAGTGCAATAAGGGCGTCCTACGAGCAGTACTTC.

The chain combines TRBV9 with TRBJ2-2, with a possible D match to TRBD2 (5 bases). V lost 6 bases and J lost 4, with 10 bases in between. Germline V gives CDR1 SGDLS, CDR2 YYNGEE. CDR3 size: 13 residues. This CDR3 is CASTPRGTGELFF. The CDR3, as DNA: TGTGCCAGCACCCCTCGGGGCACCGGGGAGCTGTTTTTT.

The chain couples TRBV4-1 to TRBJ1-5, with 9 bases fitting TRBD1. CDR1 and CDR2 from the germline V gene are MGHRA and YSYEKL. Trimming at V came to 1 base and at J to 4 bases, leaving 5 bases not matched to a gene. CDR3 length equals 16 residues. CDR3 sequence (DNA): TGCGCCAGCAGCCAAGCGACAGGGGGTAGGAATCAGCCCCAGCATTTT. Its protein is CASSQATGGRNQPQHF.

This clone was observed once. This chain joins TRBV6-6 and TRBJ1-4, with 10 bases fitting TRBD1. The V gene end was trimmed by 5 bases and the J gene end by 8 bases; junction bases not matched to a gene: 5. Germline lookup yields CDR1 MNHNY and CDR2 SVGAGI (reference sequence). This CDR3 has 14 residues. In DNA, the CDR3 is TGTGCCAGCAGTAGGGACAGGGGAAAGGAAAAACTGTTTTTT. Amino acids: CASSRDRGKEKLFF.

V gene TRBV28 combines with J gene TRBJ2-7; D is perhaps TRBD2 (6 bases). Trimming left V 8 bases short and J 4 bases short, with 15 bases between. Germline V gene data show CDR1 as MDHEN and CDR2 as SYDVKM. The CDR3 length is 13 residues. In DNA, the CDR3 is TGTGCCAGCGCACAAGGAGGGCGATACGAGCAGTACTTC. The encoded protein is CASAQGGRYEQYF.

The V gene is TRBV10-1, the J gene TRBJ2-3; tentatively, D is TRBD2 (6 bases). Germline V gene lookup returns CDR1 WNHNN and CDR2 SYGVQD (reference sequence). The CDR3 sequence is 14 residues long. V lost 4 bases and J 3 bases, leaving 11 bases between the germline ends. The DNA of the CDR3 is TGCGCCAGCAGTGGTGCGACTAGAACAGATACGCAGTATTTT. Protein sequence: CASSGATRTDTQYF.

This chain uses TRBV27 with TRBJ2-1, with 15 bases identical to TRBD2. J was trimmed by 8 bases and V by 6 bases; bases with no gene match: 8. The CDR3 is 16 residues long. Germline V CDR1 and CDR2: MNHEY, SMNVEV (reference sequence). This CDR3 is CASRRTSGRANDEQFF. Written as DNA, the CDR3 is TGTGCCAGCAGACGGACTAGCGGGAGGGCCAACGATGAGCAGTTCTTC.

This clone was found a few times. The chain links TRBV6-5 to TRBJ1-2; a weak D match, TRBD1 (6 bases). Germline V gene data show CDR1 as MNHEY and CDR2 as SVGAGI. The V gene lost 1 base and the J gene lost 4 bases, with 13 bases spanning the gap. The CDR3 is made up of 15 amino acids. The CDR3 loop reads CASSYLRGQGYGYTF. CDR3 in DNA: TGTGCCAGCAGTTACTTGCGGGGGCAGGGCTATGGCTACACCTTC.

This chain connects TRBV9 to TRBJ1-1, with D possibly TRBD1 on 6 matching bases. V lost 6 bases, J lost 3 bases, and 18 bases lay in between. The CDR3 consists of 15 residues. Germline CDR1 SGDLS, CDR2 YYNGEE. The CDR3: CASNPVGASYTEAFF. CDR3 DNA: TGTGCCAGCAACCCAGTGGGGGCTTCCTACACTGAAGCTTTCTTT.

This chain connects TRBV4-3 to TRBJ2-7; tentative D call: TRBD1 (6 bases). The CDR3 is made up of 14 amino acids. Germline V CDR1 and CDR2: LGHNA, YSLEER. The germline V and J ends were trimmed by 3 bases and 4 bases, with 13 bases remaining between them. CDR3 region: CASSHRTGWYEQYF. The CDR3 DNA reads TGCGCCAGCAGCCACCGCACAGGGTGGTACGAGCAGTACTTC.

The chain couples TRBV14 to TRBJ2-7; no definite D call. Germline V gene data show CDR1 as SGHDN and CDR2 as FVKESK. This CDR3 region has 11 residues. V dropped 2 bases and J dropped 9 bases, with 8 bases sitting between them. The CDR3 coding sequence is TGTGCCAGCAGCCAATGGTCTCGGCAGTACTTC. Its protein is CASSQWSRQYF.

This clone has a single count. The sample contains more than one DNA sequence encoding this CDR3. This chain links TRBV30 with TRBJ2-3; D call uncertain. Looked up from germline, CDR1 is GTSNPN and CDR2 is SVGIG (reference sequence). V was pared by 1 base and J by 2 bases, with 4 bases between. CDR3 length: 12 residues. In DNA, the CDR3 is TGTGCCTGGAGTGCCGACACAGATACGCAGTATTTT. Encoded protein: CAWSADTDTQYF.

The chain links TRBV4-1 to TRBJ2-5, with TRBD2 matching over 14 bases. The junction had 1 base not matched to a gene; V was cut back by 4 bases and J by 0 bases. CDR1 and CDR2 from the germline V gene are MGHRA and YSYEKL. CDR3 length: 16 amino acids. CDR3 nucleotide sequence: TGCGCCAGCAGCCGGACTAGCGGGGGGAACCAAGAGACCCAGTACTTC. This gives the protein CASSRTSGGNQETQYF.